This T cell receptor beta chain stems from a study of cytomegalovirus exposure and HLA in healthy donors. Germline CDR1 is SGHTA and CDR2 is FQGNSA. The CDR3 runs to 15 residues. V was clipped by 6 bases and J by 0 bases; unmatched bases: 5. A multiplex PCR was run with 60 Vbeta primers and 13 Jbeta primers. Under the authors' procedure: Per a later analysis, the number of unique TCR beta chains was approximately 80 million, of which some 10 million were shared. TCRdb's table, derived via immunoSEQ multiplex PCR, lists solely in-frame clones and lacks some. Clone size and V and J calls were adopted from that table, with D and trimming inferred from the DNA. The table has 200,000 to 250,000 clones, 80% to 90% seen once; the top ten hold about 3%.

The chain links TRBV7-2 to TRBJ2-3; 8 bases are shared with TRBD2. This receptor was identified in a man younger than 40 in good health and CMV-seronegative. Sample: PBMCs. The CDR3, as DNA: TGTGCCAGCAGAGGCGGGGGGACTAGCACAGATACGCAGTATTTT. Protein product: CASRGGGTSTDTQYF.